This TCR beta chain was recovered during a study of control samples from healthy donors and cancer patients. Generated by immunoSEQ multiplex PCR, the TCRdb table keeps only in-frame clones and is missing some. The table lists around 200,000 clones, approximately 92% of them singletons. The V end lost 10 bases, the J end lost 0 bases, and 10 bases lay between the germline ends. The CDR3 runs to 13 residues. This clonotype was obtained from a man younger than 35 in good health. Sequences were obtained from blood. V usage is TRBV23-1 and J usage is TRBJ1-3; D gene uncertain. TRBV23-1 is an ORF, with its function uncertain. For the CDR3, the DNA is TGCGCCACGGAGTCGTTCTCTGGAAACACCATATATTTT. The encoded protein is CATESFSGNTIYF.